This TCR beta chain appears in the sequencing data of a study of Ad26.COV2.S vaccination and SARS-CoV-2 variants. The study, taken as a whole, reports: Recipients given vaccine exceeded placebo recipients in spike-specific TCR breadth.

Trimming cost V 7 bases and J 4 bases, with 17 bases left between them. Germline assignment: CDR1 SNHLY and CDR2 FYNNEI. The CDR3 is 15 amino acids. As to this clone: Antigen: not known.

This sample's treatment: around 19 received Ad26.COV2.S at low or high dose, single or two shots; 5 received placebo; per-sample allocation not given. Sampling occurred on day 63 after the first vaccine or placebo injection. An Ad26 vector was used to express Wuhan-strain SARS-CoV-2 spike as the vaccine. The assay was immunoSEQ multiplex PCR, and TCRdb's table has in-frame clones only and misses some. The data hold around 450,000 clones, with about 91% observed a single time. The sequence came from a person between 18 and 60 years old who received the Ad26.COV2.S COVID-19 vaccine or a placebo. The sample consisted of peripheral blood, taken in a trial of Ad26.COV2.S vaccine versus placebo. The chain uses TRBV2 and TRBJ1-5; D is undetermined. The CDR3 coding sequence is TGTGCCAGCACACTCGCAAGAGGGTGGAATCAGCCCCAGCATTTT. Its translation: CASTLARGWNQPQHF.